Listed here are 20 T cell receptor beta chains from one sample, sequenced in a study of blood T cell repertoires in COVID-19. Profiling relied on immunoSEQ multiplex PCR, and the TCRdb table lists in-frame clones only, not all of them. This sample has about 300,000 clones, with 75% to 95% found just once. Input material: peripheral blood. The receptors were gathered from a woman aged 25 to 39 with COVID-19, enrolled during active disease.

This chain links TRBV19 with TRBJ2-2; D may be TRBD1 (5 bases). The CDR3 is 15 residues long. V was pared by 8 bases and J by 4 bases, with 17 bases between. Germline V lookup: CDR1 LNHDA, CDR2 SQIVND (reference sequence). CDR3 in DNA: TGTGCCAGTGAGACCGGGCAGGGTGGCACCGGGGAGCTGTTTTTT. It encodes CASETGQGGTGELFF.

CDR3 in amino acids: CASSRLAGANEQFF. The DNA of the CDR3 is TGTGCCAGCAGCAGACTAGCGGGAGCCAATGAGCAGTTCTTC. J is TRBJ2-1 and V is TRBV2, with 12 bases matching TRBD2. Unmatched junction bases numbered 3, after V lost 6 bases and J lost 6 bases. Germline CDR1 and CDR2: SNHLY and FYNNEI. The CDR3 has 14 amino acids.

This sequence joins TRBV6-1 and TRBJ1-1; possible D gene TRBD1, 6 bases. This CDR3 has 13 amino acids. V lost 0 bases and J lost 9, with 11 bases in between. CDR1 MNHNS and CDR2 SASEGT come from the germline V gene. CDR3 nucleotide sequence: TGTGCCAGCAGTGAAGCGAAGTGGGGGCAAGCTTTCTTT. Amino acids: CASSEAKWGQAFF.

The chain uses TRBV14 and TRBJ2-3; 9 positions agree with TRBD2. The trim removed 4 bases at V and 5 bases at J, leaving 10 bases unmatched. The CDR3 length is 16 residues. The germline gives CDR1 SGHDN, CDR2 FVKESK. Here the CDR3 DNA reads TGTGCCAGCAGCCGCTTAAGAGCGGGAGGCCTAGATACGCAGTATTTT. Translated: CASSRLRAGGLDTQYF.

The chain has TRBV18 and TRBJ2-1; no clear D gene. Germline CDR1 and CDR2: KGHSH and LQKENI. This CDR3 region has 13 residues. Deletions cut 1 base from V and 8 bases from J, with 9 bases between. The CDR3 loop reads CASSPRDFDEQFF. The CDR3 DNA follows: TGTGCCAGCTCACCACGCGACTTTGATGAGCAGTTCTTC.

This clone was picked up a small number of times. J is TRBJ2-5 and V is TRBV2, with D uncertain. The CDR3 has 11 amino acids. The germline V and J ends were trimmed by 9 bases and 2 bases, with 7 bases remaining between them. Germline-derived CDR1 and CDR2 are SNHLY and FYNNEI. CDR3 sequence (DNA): TGTGCCAGTGGGCCTCAAGAGACCCAGTACTTC. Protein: CASGPQETQYF. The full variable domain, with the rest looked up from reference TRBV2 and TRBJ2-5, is EPEVTQTPSHQVTQMGQEVILRCVPISNHLYFYWYRQILGQKVEFLVSFYNNEISEKSEIFDDQFSVERPDGSNFTLKIRSTKLEDSAMYFCASGPQETQYFGPGTRLLVL.

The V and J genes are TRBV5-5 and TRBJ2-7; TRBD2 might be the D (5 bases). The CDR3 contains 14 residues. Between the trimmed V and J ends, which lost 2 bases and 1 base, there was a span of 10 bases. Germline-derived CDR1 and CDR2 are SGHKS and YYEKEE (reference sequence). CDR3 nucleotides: TGTGCCAGCAGCTTCCGGGGTATATCCTACGAGCAGTACTTC. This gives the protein CASSFRGISYEQYF. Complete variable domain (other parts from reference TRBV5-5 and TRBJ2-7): DAGVTQSPTHLIKTRGQQVTLRCSPISGHKSVSWYQQVLGQGPQFIFQYYEKEERGRGNFPDRFSARQFPNYSSELNVNALLLGDSALYLCASSFRGISYEQYFGPGTRLTVT.

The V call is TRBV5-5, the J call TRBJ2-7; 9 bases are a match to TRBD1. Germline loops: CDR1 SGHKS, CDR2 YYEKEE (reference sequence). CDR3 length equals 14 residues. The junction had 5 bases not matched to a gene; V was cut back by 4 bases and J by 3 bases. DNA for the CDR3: TGTGCCAGCAGCCCGGACAGGGGAAACTACGAGCAGTACTTC. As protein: CASSPDRGNYEQYF.

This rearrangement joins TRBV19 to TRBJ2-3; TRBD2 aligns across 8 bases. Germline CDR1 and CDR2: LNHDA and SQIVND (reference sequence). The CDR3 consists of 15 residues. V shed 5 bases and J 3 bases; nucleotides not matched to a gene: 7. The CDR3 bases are TGTGCCAGTAGTTCTCAAGCGGGAGTAACAGATACGCAGTATTTT. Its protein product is CASSSQAGVTDTQYF.

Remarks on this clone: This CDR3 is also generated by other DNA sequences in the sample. CDR3 sequence (DNA): TGTGCCAGCAGCTACAGGGGGCTGGAGACCCAGTACTTC. It encodes CASSYRGLETQYF. The rearrangement links TRBV2 to TRBJ2-5; 9 bases align to TRBD1. This CDR3 contains 13 residues. V was clipped by 6 bases and J by 5 bases; unmatched bases: 4. Germline V CDR1 and CDR2: SNHLY, FYNNEI.

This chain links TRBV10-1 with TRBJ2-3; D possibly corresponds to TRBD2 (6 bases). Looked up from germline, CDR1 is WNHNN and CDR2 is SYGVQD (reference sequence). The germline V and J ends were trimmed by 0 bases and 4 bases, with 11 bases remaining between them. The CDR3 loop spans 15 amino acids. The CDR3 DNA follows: TGCGCCAGCAGTGAGTCGGGGAGGCTGTCAGATACGCAGTATTTT. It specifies CASSESGRLSDTQYF.

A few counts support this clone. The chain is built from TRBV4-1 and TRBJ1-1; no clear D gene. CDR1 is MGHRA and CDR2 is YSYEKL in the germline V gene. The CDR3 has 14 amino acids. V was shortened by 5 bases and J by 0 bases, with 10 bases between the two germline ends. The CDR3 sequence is CASSGRTVNTEAFF. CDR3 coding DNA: TGCGCCAGCAGCGGGCGTACCGTGAACACTGAAGCTTTCTTT.

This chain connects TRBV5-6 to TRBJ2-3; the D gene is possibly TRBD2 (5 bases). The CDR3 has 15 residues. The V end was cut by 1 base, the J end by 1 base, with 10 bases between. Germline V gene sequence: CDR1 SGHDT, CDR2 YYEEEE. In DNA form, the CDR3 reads TGTGCCAGCAGCTTGCAGCTAGCAGGCACAGATACGCAGTATTTT. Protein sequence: CASSLQLAGTDTQYF.

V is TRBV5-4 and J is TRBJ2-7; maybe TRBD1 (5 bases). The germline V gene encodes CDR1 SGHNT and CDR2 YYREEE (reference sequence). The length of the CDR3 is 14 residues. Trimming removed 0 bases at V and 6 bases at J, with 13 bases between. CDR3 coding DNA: TGTGCCAGCAGCTTGGAGGGGCCCCGCGGCGAGCAGTACTTC. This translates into CASSLEGPRGEQYF.

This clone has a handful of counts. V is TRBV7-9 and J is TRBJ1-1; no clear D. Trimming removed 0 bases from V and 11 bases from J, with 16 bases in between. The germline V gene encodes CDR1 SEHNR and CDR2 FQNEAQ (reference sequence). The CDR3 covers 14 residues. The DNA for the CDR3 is TGTGCCAGCAGCTTAGCATTTTTATCAAACTACGCTTTCTTT. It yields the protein CASSLAFLSNYAFF.

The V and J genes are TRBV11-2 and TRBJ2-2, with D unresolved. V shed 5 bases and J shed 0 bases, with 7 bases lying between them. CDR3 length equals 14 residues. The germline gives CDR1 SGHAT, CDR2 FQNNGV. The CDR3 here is CASSLAANTGELFF. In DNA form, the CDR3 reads TGTGCCAGCAGCCTTGCAGCGAACACCGGGGAGCTGTTTTTT.

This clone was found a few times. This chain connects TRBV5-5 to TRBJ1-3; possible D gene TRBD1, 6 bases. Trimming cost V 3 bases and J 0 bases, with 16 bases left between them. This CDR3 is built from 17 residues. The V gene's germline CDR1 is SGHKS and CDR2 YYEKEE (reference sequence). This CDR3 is CASSYRGAGISGNTIYF. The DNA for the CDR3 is TGTGCCAGCAGCTACCGGGGGGCCGGAATCTCTGGAAACACCATATATTTT.

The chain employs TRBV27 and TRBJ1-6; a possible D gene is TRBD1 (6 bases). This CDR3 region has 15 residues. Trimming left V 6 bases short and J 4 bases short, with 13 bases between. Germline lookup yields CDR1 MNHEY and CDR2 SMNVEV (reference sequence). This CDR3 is CASREHRAYNSPLHF. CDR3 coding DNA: TGTGCCAGCAGAGAACACAGGGCTTATAATTCACCCCTCCACTTT.

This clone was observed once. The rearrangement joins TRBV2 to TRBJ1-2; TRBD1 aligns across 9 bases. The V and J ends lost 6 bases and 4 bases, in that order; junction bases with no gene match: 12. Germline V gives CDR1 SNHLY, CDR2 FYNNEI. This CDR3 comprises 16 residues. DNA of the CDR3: TGTGCCAGCAGCCGACAGGGGGGGCTGAGTCTCTATGGCTACACCTTC. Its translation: CASSRQGGLSLYGYTF.

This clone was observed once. CDR3 nucleotide sequence: TGTGCCTGGACACCGAAGGGAGGTGTCTCTGGAAACACCATATATTTT. Translation gives CAWTPKGGVSGNTIYF. J is TRBJ1-3 and V is TRBV30; D not resolved. The length of the CDR3 is 16 residues. Germline lookup yields CDR1 GTSNPN and CDR2 SVGIG (reference sequence). Deletions cut 4 bases from V and 0 bases from J, with 16 bases between. Complete variable domain (other parts from reference TRBV30 and TRBJ1-3): SQTIHQWPATLVQPVGSPLSLECTVEGTSNPNLYWYRQAAGRGLQLLFYSVGIGQISSEVPQNLSASRPQDRQFILSSKKLLLSDSGFYLCAWTPKGGVSGNTIYFGEGSWLTVV.